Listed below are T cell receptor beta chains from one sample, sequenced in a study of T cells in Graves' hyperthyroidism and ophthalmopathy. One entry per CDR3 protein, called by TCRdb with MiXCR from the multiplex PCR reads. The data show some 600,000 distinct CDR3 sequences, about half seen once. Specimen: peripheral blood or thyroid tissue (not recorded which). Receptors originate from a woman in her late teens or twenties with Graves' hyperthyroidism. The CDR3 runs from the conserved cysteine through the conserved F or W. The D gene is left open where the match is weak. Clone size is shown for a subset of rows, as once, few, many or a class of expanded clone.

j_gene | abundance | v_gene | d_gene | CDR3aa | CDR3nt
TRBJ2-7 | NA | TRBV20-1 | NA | CSAREMVPQGGYEQCF | TGCAGTGCTAGAGAAATGGTACCCCAGGGGGGCTACGAGCAGTGCTTC
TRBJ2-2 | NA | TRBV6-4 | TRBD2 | CAWSASGSGELFF | TGTGCCTGGAGTGCGAGCGGGAGCGGGGAGCTGTTTTTT
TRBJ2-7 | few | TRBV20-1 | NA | CSASADSRHEQYF | TGCAGTGCTAGCGCAGACTCGCGGCACGAGCAGTACTTC
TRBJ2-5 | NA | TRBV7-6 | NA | CASSQGTKETQYF | TGTGCCAGCAGCCAAGGCACAAAAGAGACCCAGTACTTC
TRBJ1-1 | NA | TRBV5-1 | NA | CASRDTGLATEAFF | TGCGCCAGCAGAGATACAGGGTTGGCCACTGAAGCTTTCTTT
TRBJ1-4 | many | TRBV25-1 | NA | CASRLGEKLFF | TGTGCCAGCAGGTTAGGGGAAAAACTGTTTTTT
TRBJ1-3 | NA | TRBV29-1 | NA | CSVAPDSGNTIYF | TGCAGCGTCGCCCCCGACTCTGGAAACACCATATATTTT
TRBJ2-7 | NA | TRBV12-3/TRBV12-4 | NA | CASSLGFEQYF | TGTGCCAGCAGTTTAGGTTTCGAGCAGTACTTC
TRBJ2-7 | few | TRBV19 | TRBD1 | CATSDRANSYEQYF | TGTGCCACCTCGGACAGGGCAAACTCCTACGAGCAGTACTTC
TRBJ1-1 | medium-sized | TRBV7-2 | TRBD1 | CAGGQDGTEAFF | TGTGCCGGAGGACAGGACGGGACTGAAGCTTTCTTT
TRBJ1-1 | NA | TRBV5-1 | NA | CASSLAFVNTEAFF | TGCGCCAGCAGCTTGGCCTTTGTGAACACTGAAGCTTTCTTT
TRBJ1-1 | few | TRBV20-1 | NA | CSAREAHTEAFF | TGCAGTGCTAGAGAGGCACATACTGAAGCTTTCTTT
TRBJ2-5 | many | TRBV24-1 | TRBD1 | CATSDPLTGIETQYF | TGTGCCACCAGTGACCCCCTGACAGGGATAGAGACCCAGTACTTC
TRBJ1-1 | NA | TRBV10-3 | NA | CAITGEGNGWTEAFF | TGTGCCATCACCGGGGAGGGTAATGGTTGGACTGAAGCTTTCTTT
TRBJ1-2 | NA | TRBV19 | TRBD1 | CASTKDRDLYGYTF | TGTGCCAGTACCAAGGACAGGGACCTATATGGCTACACCTTC
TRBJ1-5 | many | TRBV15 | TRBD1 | CATSRKGGEQPQHF | TGTGCCACCAGCAGGAAAGGGGGCGAGCAGCCCCAGCATTTT
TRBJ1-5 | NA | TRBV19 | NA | CASNSQGTSNQPQHF | TGTGCCAGTAACTCGCAGGGGACGAGCAATCAGCCCCAGCATTTT
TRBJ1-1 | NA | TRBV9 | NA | CASTVGIVMNTEAFF | TGTGCCAGCACGGTCGGGATAGTCATGAACACTGAAGCTTTCTTT
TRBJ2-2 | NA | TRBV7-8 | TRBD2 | CASPIGEGRTNTGELFF | TGTGCCAGCCCCATTGGGGAGGGACGGACGAACACCGGGGAGCTGTTTTTT
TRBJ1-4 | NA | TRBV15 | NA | CATSRGATNEKLFF | TGTGCCACCAGCAGAGGTGCAACTAATGAAAAACTGTTTTTT
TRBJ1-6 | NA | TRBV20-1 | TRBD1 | CSTRGAYNSPLHF | TGCAGTACCAGGGGGGCCTATAATTCACCCCTCCACTTT
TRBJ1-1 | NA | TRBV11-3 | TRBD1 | CASSPQGADTEASF | TGTGCCAGCAGCCCACAGGGGGCCGACACTGAAGCTTCCTTT
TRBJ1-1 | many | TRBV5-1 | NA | CASSSGLTNTEAFF | TGCGCCAGCAGCTCGGGACTTACCAACACTGAAGCTTTCTTT
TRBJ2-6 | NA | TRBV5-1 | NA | CASSVFGLGANVLTF | TGCGCCAGCAGTGTGTTCGGGTTAGGGGCCAACGTCCTGACTTTC
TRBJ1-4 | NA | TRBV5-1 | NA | CASSYSGF | TGTGCCAGCAGCTACTCAGGGTTT
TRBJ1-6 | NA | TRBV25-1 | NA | CASTTAWDSPLHF | TGTGCCAGCACCACAGCGTGGGATTCACCCCTCCACTTT
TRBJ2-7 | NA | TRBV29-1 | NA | CSVESGEQYF | TGCAGCGTTGAAAGTGGTGAGCAGTACTTC
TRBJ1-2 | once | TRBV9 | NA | CASSQVSFGVDQSF | TGTGCCAGCAGCCAAGTTAGCTTCGGGGTCGATCAATCATTC
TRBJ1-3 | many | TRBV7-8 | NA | CASSLAPGGNTIYF | TGTGCCAGCAGCTTAGCGCCAGGGGGAAACACCATATATTTT
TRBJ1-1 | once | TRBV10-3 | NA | CAIQHGTENTEAFF | TGTGCCATACAACACGGGACGGAGAACACTGAAGCTTTCTTT
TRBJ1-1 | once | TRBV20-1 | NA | CSATSPSALNTEAFF | TGCAGTGCTACCTCGCCGTCTGCCTTGAACACTGAAGCTTTCTTT
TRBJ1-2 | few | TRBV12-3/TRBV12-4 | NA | CASTPSSGYTF | TGTGCCAGCACCCCTTCTAGTGGCTACACCTTC
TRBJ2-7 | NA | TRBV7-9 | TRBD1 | CASTSRDRGRFEQYF | TGTGCCAGCACTAGTCGGGACAGGGGGCGCTTCGAGCAGTACTTC
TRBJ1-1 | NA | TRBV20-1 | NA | CSASLGGRETEAFF | TGCAGTGCTAGCCTGGGTGGCAGGGAGACTGAAGCTTTCTTT
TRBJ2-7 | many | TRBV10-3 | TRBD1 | CAIKMGQGSNEQYF | TGTGCCATTAAAATGGGACAGGGAAGCAACGAGCAGTACTTC
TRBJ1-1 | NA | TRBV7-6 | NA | CASSRGAVEAFF | TGTGCCAGCAGCAGGGGGGCGGTTGAAGCTTTCTTT
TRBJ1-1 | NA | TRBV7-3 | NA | CASRAQWAGKAFF | TGTGCCAGCAGGGCCCAATGGGCAGGGAAAGCTTTCTTT
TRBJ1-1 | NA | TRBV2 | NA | CASVPRDGQNTEAFF | TGTGCCAGCGTCCCCCGGGATGGGCAGAACACTGAAGCTTTCTTT
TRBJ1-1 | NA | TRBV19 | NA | CASINWGVSTEAFF | TGTGCCAGTATCAACTGGGGGGTCTCCACTGAAGCTTTCTTT
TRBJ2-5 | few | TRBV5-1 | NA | CASSFRDSFQETQYF | TGCGCCAGCAGCTTCCGGGACTCATTCCAAGAGACCCAGTACTTC
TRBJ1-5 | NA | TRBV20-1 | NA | CSAVRLRGRGNQPQHF | TGCAGTGCTGTCCGACTACGGGGCAGAGGCAATCAGCCCCAGCATTTT
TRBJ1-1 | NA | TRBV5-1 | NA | CASSLAGAGRLTNTEAFF | TGCGCCAGCAGCTTGGCCGGGGCAGGAAGACTTACGAACACTGAAGCTTTCTTT
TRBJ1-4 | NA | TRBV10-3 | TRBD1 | CAISEPGTGLSLFF | TGTGCCATCAGTGAACCCGGGACAGGGTTAAGTCTGTTTTTT
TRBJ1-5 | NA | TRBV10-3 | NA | CAISESRGVNQPQHF | TGTGCCATCAGTGAGTCGAGAGGCGTCAATCAGCCCCAGCATTTT
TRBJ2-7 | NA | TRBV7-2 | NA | CASSLLGIPYEQYF | TGTGCCAGCAGCTTACTAGGAATCCCCTACGAGCAGTACTTC
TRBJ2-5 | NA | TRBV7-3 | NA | CASSPSGDVETQYF | TGTGCCAGCAGCCCCTCGGGAGACGTCGAGACCCAGTACTTC
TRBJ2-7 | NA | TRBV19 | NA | CASSHNGIYEQYF | TGTGCCAGTAGTCACAACGGAATCTACGAGCAGTACTTC
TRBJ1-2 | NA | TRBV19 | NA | CASRPGVGYTF | TGTGCCAGTAGGCCGGGGGTCGGCTACACCTTC
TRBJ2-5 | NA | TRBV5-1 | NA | CAGGLDQETQYF | TGCGCCGGCGGCTTGGATCAAGAGACCCAGTACTTC
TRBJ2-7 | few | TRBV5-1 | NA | CASSGGLGAYEQYF | TGCGCCAGCAGCGGCGGCCTAGGAGCCTACGAGCAGTACTTC
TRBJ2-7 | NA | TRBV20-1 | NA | CSAKTRATRGEQYF | TGCAGTGCTAAGACGCGCGCGACGAGGGGTGAGCAGTACTTC
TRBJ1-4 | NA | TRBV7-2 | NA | CASSLHGTDNEKLFF | TGTGCCAGCAGCTTACACGGGACGGACAATGAAAAACTGTTTTTT
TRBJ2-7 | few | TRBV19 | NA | CASSILVGAYEQYF | TGTGCCAGTAGTATCCTCGTTGGGGCCTACGAGCAGTACTTC
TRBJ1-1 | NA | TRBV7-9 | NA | CASSFYGTHLNTEAFF | TGTGCCAGCAGTTTCTACGGGACACACCTGAACACTGAAGCTTTCTTT